The next 22 T cell receptor beta chains were all read from a single sample in a study of blood T cell repertoires in COVID-19. Only in-frame clones appear in the TCRdb table, and some are missing; sequencing was by immunoSEQ multiplex PCR. The sample lists 100,000 or so clones; about 90% were seen once. Sequenced sample: peripheral blood. These TCRs come from a young man in a cohort sampled during active COVID-19.

In nucleotides, the CDR3 is TGTGCCAGCAGCGGTAGCGCCGTCGGCACAGATACGCAGTATTTT. This encodes CASSGSAVGTDTQYF. The V gene is TRBV9, the J gene TRBJ2-3, with D perhaps matching TRBD2 (5 bases). V lost 3 bases and J 1 base, leaving 12 bases between the germline ends. Per the germline V gene, CDR1 is SGDLS and CDR2 is YYNGEE. The CDR3 is made up of 15 amino acids.

The genes are TRBV5-1 and TRBJ2-2, with 8 bases fitting TRBD2. The CDR3 contains 17 residues. Germline V lookup: CDR1 SGHRS, CDR2 YFSETQ. The ends lost 0 bases at V and 0 bases at J; junction bases unmatched: 4. For the CDR3, the DNA is TGCGCCAGCAGCTTGGCCCGGGGGGGGACGAACACCGGGGAGCTGTTTTTT. This translates into CASSLARGGTNTGELFF.

The chain employs TRBV7-2 and TRBJ2-2; 8 bases fit TRBD2. Germline loops: CDR1 SGHTA, CDR2 FQGNSA. The J segment lost 3 bases and the V segment lost 0 bases, leaving 6 bases of the junction unmatched. The length of the CDR3 is 17 residues. CDR3 DNA: TGTGCCAGCAGCTTAGCGGGGACTAGAAGCCACACCGGGGAGCTGTTTTTT. Its translation: CASSLAGTRSHTGELFF.

This sequence joins TRBV4-1 and TRBJ1-6; D is unresolved. CDR3 length: 14 amino acids. Germline V lookup: CDR1 MGHRA, CDR2 YSYEKL. Deletions cut 0 bases from V and 7 bases from J, with 7 bases between. CDR3: CASSQDAINSPLHF. The CDR3 region has the DNA TGCGCCAGCAGCCAAGACGCGATAAATTCACCCCTCCACTTT.

This clone was observed many times. The chain recombines TRBV5-4 with TRBJ1-2, with 7 bases matching TRBD1. From germline, CDR1 is SGHNT and CDR2 YYREEE (reference sequence). Trimming cost V 1 base and J 7 bases; bases outside gene matches: 4. The CDR3 is made up of 13 amino acids. This chain's CDR3 is CASSLTGDIGYTF. The DNA for the CDR3 is TGTGCCAGCAGCTTGACAGGGGACATTGGCTACACCTTC.

This clone was observed a single time. The V gene is TRBV28, the J gene TRBJ1-2; D might be TRBD1 (6 bases). CDR1 is MDHEN and CDR2 is SYDVKM in the germline V gene. The CDR3 runs 11 residues. Between the trimmed V and J ends, which lost 8 bases and 2 bases, there was a span of 6 bases. The CDR3 spells CASQGNYGYTF. The CDR3, as DNA: TGTGCCAGCCAGGGGAACTATGGCTACACCTTC.

The rearrangement links TRBV7-8 to TRBJ2-7; D possibly corresponds to TRBD1 (6 bases). CDR1 is SGHVS and CDR2 is FQNEAQ in the germline V gene. With 1 base removed from V and 0 bases from J, the gap between germline ends came to 13 bases. The CDR3 sequence is 16 residues long. The CDR3 spells CASSLGFGQSSYEQYF. The DNA for the CDR3 is TGTGCCAGCAGCTTAGGTTTCGGACAGAGCTCCTACGAGCAGTACTTC.

V is TRBV7-2 and J is TRBJ2-7; 9 bases are a match to TRBD1. The CDR3 extends over 14 amino acids. Looked up from germline, CDR1 is SGHTA and CDR2 is FQGNSA. The junction had 0 bases not matched to a gene; V was cut back by 1 base and J by 2 bases. The CDR3, as DNA: TGTGCCAGCAGCTTAGGGACAGGGGCCTACGAGCAGTACTTC. Residues: CASSLGTGAYEQYF.

The CDR3 nucleotides read TGTGCCACCACCGGGGACTCGAACACCGGGGAGCTGTTTTTT. Translation gives CATTGDSNTGELFF. The chain uses TRBV24-1 and TRBJ2-2; the D gene is possibly TRBD2 (6 bases). The CDR3 consists of 14 residues. CDR1 is KGHDR and CDR2 is SFDVKD in the germline V gene. V was clipped by 8 bases and J by 0 bases, with 9 bases between them.

The chain combines TRBV7-9 with TRBJ1-3; the match to TRBD1 covers 10 bases. Germline V gene sequence: CDR1 SEHNR, CDR2 FQNEAQ (reference sequence). After removal of 6 bases from V and 1 base from J, the junction contained 3 bases not matched to a gene. This CDR3 is built from 15 residues. CDR3 amino acids: CASSRQGASGNTIYF. CDR3 coding DNA: TGTGCCAGCAGTCGACAGGGGGCATCTGGAAACACCATATATTTT.

The CDR3, as DNA: TGCGCCAGCAGCCAAGATCCGGAGTACTATGGCTACACCTTC. Protein product: CASSQDPEYYGYTF. The J gene is TRBJ1-2, the V gene TRBV4-1; D remains unclear. Germline-derived CDR1 and CDR2 are MGHRA and YSYEKL. Between the trimmed V and J ends, which lost 0 bases and 3 bases, there was a span of 8 bases. The length of the CDR3 is 14 residues.

The chain couples TRBV6-4 to TRBJ2-1; 8 bases fit TRBD2. V shed 6 bases, J shed 1 base, and the junction held 14 bases outside the gene matches. The CDR3 is made up of 18 amino acids. Germline CDR1 reads MRHNA; CDR2 reads SNTAGT. In DNA form, the CDR3 reads TGTGCCAGCAGCCCGGGGGGGCGGGGGCCCGAGTCCTACAATGAGCAGTTCTTC. It translates to CASSPGGRGPESYNEQFF.

The chain joins TRBV2 to TRBJ1-2; no clear D. This CDR3 comprises 11 residues. V gave up 7 bases and J gave up 6 bases, with 9 bases separating them. Germline V lookup: CDR1 SNHLY, CDR2 FYNNEI. The CDR3 loop is CASTVVDGYTF. CDR3 coding DNA: TGTGCCAGCACGGTGGTTGATGGCTACACCTTC.

This chain uses TRBV11-2 with TRBJ1-1, with a tentative D call TRBD1 (5 bases). Germline V lookup: CDR1 SGHAT, CDR2 FQNNGV. The length of the CDR3 is 13 residues. Trimming removed 1 base from V and 3 bases from J, with 6 bases in between. The CDR3 sequence is CASSLGRDTEAFF. The CDR3, as DNA: TGTGCCAGCAGCTTAGGCAGGGACACTGAAGCTTTCTTT.

The chain employs TRBV6-2 or TRBV6-3 and TRBJ2-5; D not certain. CDR1 is MNHEY and CDR2 is SVGEGT in the germline V gene. This CDR3 has 12 residues. Between the trimmed V and J ends, which lost 2 bases and 9 bases, there was a span of 10 bases. The CDR3 here is CASSYPSEAQYF. In DNA, the CDR3 is TGTGCCAGCAGTTACCCCTCTGAGGCCCAGTACTTC.

V gene TRBV27 combines with J gene TRBJ1-1, with D possibly being TRBD1 (5 bases). The CDR3 totals 14 residues. Germline assignment: CDR1 MNHEY and CDR2 SMNVEV (reference sequence). V lost 0 bases and J 6 bases, leaving 11 bases between the germline ends. In nucleotides, the CDR3 is TGTGCCAGCAGTTTATCTCTCAGGGATCCTGAAGCTTTCTTT. It encodes CASSLSLRDPEAFF.

This chain links TRBV5-1 with TRBJ2-5; D is possibly TRBD1 (6 bases). Germline-derived CDR1 and CDR2 are SGHRS and YFSETQ. The CDR3 runs 14 residues. Trimming left V 4 bases short and J 4 bases short, with 14 bases between. CDR3 DNA: TGCGCCAGCAGCCCACAGGGAATGGGAGAGACCCAGTACTTC. It translates to CASSPQGMGETQYF.

The rearrangement uses TRBV18 and TRBJ2-1; 10 bases fit TRBD2. Germline V gene sequence: CDR1 KGHSH, CDR2 LQKENI. CDR3 length: 15 residues. The V and J ends lost 5 bases and 7 bases, in that order; junction bases with no gene match: 8. CDR3 bases: TGTGCCAGCTCAATTGGACTAGCGGCTGGAAATGAGCAGTTCTTC. Protein sequence: CASSIGLAAGNEQFF.

Only one count was recorded for this clone. This chain links TRBV11-3 with TRBJ2-1; 8 bases line up with TRBD2. Germline V gives CDR1 SGHNT, CDR2 YENEEA. V lost 3 bases to trimming and J lost 5 bases; unmatched junction nucleotides: 9. The CDR3 contains 16 residues. This CDR3 reads CASSFSGTSSNNEQFF. For the CDR3, the DNA is TGTGCCAGCAGCTTCTCCGGGACTAGTAGTAACAATGAGCAGTTCTTC.

The chain has TRBV2 and TRBJ1-2; no clear D. CDR3 size: 13 residues. Germline-derived CDR1 and CDR2 are SNHLY and FYNNEI. Trimming removed 6 bases from V and 2 bases from J, with 10 bases in between. The CDR3 bases are TGTGCCAGCAGATCGGGAGTCAACTATGGCTACACCTTC. Amino acid sequence: CASRSGVNYGYTF.

This chain uses TRBV25-1 with TRBJ1-1; TRBD1 might be the D (6 bases). The germline V gene has CDR1 MGHDK and CDR2 SYGVNS. Trimming left V 7 bases short and J 1 base short, with 10 bases between. This CDR3 is 13 amino acids long. This chain's CDR3 is CASNWGRNTEAFF. CDR3 nucleotides: TGTGCCAGCAACTGGGGGCGGAACACTGAAGCTTTCTTT.

This clone appeared once. The chain combines TRBV5-1 with TRBJ2-7, with D perhaps TRBD1 (6 bases). Germline V gives CDR1 SGHRS, CDR2 YFSETQ. The CDR3 length is 14 residues. Between the trimmed V and J ends, which lost 2 bases and 1 base, there was a span of 10 bases. CDR3 coding DNA: TGCGCCAGCAGCTTCAGGGGCGCATCCTACGAGCAGTACTTC. It is translated as CASSFRGASYEQYF.